The 2 T cell receptor beta chains given below trace back to one sample, sequenced in a study of blood T cell repertoires in COVID-19. The repertoire was sequenced with immunoSEQ multiplex PCR; TCRdb's copy has only in-frame clones and lacks some. The sample yields 200,000 to 250,000 clones, around 87% seen once. Source material: peripheral blood. Receptor source: a man in his sixties with acute or convalescent COVID-19.

This clone is a singleton in its sample. The V call is TRBV28, the J call TRBJ2-7, with D maybe TRBD1 (5 bases). V was clipped by 5 bases and J by 2 bases, with 16 bases between them. Germline CDR1 is MDHEN and CDR2 is SYDVKM. The length of the CDR3 is 15 residues. CDR3 amino acids: CASSRRGSSTYEQYF. CDR3 in DNA: TGTGCCAGCAGTAGAAGGGGTTCCAGCACCTACGAGCAGTACTTC.

In this sample, this clone turned up once. The chain joins TRBV7-8 to TRBJ1-4, with 8 bases identical to TRBD1. The ends lost 5 bases at V and 0 bases at J; junction bases unmatched: 11. Germline V CDR1 and CDR2: SGHVS, FQNEAQ. The CDR3 totals 18 residues. The CDR3 bases are TGTGCCAGCAGCCCGCGAGACAGGGGAACTGCAACTAATGAAAAACTGTTTTTT. Translation: CASSPRDRGTATNEKLFF.